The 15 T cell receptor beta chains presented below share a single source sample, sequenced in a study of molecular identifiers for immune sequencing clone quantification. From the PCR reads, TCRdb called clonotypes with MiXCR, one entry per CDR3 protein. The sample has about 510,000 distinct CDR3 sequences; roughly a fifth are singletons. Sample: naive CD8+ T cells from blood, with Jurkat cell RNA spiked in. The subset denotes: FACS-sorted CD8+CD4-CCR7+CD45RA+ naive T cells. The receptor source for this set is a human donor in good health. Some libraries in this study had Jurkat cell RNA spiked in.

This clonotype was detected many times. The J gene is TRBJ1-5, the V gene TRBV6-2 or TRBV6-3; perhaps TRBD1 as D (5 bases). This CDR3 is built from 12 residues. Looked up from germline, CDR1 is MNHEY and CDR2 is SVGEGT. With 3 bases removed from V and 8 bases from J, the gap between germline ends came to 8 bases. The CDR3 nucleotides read TGTGCCAGCAGTTATTGGGGGGAGCCCCAGCATTTT. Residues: CASSYWGEPQHF.

The CDR3 region has the DNA TGTGCCAGCAGTTTATTGCGGGAGGGGTACACCGGGGAGCTGTTTTTT. This sequence encodes CASSLLREGYTGELFF. The V call is TRBV27, the J call TRBJ2-2; 9 bases line up with TRBD2. The V and J ends lost 1 base and 3 bases, in that order; junction bases with no gene match: 3. Germline assignment: CDR1 MNHEY and CDR2 SMNVEV (reference sequence). The CDR3 length is 16 residues.

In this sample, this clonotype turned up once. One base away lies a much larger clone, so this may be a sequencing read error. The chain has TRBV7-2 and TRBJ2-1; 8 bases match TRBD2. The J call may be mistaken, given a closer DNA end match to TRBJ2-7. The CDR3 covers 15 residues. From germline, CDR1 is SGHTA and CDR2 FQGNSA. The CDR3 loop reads CASSPRPGLDNEQYF. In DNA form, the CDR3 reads TGTGCCAGCAGCCCGCGTCCGGGACTAGACAATGAGCAGTACTTC.

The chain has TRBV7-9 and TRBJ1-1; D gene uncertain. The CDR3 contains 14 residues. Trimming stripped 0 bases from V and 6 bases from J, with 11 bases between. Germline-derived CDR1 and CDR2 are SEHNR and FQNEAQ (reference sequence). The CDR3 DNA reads TGTGCCAGCAGCTTAGCAGGCCCCACCTCTGAAGCTTTCTTT. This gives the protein CASSLAGPTSEAFF.

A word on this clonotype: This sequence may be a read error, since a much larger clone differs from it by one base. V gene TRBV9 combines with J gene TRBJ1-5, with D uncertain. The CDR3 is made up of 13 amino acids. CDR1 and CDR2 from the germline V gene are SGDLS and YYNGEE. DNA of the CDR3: TGTGCCTGCAGCGTAGGTAGCAATCAGCCCCAGCATTTT. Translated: CACSVGSNQPQHF. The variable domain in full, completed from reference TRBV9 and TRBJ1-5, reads DSGVTQTPKHLITATGQRVTLRCSPRSGDLSVYWYQQSLDQGLQFLIQYYNGEERAKGNILERFSAQQFPDLHSELNLSSLELGDSALYFCACSVGSNQPQHFGDGTRLSIL.

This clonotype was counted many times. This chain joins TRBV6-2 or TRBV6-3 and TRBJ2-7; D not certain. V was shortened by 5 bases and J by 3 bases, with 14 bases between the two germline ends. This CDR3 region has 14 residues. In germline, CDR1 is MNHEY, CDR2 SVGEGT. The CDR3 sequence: CASSDLGNFYEQYF. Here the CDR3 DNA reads TGTGCCAGCAGTGACCTGGGGAACTTCTACGAGCAGTACTTC.

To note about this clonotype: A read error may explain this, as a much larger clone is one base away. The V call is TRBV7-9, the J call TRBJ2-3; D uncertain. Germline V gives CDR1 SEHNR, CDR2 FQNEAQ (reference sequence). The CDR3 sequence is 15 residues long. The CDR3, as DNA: TGTGCCGGCAGCCAGGAGAACCTTTTCACAGATACGCAGTATTTT. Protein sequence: CAGSQENLFTDTQYF.

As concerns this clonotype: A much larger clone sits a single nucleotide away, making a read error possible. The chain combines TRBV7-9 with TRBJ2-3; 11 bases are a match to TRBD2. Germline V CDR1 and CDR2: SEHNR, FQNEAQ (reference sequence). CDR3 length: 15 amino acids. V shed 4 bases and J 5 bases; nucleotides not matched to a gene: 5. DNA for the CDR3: TGTGCCAGCAGCTCTTCTAGCGGGGGGTTAGATACGCAGTATTTT. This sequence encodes CASSSSSGGLDTQYF.

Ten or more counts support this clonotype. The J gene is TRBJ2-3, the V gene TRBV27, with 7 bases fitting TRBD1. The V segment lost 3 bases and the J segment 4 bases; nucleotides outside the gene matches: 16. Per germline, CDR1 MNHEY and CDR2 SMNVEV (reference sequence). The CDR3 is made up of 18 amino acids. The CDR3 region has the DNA TGTGCCAGCAGTTTCGTCGGGACACAGGGGATAGTGGCAGATACGCAGTATTTT. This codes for CASSFVGTQGIVADTQYF.

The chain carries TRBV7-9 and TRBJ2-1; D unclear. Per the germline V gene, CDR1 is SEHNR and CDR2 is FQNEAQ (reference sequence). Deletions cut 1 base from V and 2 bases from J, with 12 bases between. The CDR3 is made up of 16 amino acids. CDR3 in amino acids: CASSLGGSLAYNEQFF. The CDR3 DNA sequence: TGTGCCAGCAGCTTAGGTGGAAGCTTAGCCTACAATGAGCAGTTCTTC.

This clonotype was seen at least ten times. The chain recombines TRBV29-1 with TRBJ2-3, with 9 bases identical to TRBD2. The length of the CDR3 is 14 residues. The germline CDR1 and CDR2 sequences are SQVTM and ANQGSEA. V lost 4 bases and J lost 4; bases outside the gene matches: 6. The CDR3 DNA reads TGCAGCGTTGGACTAGCGGTGGAGCCAGATACGCAGTATTTT. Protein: CSVGLAVEPDTQYF.

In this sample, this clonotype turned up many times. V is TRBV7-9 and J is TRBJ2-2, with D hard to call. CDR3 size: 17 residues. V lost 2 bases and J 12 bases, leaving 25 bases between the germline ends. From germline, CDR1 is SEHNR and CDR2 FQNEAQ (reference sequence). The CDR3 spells CASSLKVSDLISVKLFF. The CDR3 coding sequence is TGTGCCAGCAGCTTAAAGGTATCGGACCTCATATCCGTGAAGCTGTTTTTT.

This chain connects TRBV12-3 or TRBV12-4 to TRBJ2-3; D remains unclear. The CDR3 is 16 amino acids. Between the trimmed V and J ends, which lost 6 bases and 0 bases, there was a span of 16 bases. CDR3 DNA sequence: TGTGCCAGCAGGCAGTCGCGGAAGGATAGCACAGATACGCAGTATTTT. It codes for CASRQSRKDSTDTQYF.

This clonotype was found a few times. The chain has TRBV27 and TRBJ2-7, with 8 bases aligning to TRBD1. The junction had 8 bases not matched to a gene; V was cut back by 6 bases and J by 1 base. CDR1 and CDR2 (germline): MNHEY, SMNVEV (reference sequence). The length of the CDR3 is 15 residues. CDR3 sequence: CASRQTGGGSYEQYF. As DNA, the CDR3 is TGTGCCAGCAGGCAAACAGGGGGTGGGTCCTACGAGCAGTACTTC.

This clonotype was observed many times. CDR3 in amino acids: CASTGGYGGALPDTDTQYF. For the CDR3, the DNA is TGTGCCAGCACCGGTGGGTACGGGGGGGCCCTCCCGGACACAGATACGCAGTATTTT. The V and J genes are TRBV2 and TRBJ2-3; 8 bases line up with TRBD2. The J segment lost 2 bases and the V segment lost 7 bases, leaving 20 bases of the junction unmatched. The germline V gene encodes CDR1 SNHLY and CDR2 FYNNEI. The CDR3 is made up of 19 amino acids.